This TCR beta chain is drawn from a study of cytomegalovirus exposure and HLA in healthy donors (TCRdb year 2017). Concerning the study at large: In an earlier analysis of under 600 of the donors, roughly 300 Gb of sequence data and just under 120 million unique TCR beta sequences from about 180 million T cells were reported. Donor age, sex, ethnicity and CMV serostatus were compiled alongside the repertoire data. High-throughput TCR immunosequencing, statistical association of individual TCRs with disease status, and machine learning were combined to predict cytomegalovirus infection status. The T cell repertoires of 666 subjects were profiled by immunosequencing and related to cytomegalovirus serostatus. Of the approximately 370 genotyped donors, more than 75% were placed in the genetic ancestry cluster associated with self-reported Caucasian donors. On average, about 240,000 unique TCR beta nucleotide sequences were sequenced per donor among fewer than 500 genotyped donors of the cohort, with roughly 18% of those sequences being non-productive. Four to six DR-DQ haplotypes were handled as single units for association and clustering, since linkage in the cohort was strong. A later analysis re-analyzed previously published TCR beta repertoires from roughly 690 donors and added high-resolution HLA genotyping to study TCR occurrence patterns. Every discovery cohort repertoire had been produced on one sequencing platform. HLA typing included class I and class II loci at four-digit resolution. A later genetic analysis took genome-wide SNP genotypes for about 55% of the 666 donors and used that subset as a discovery cohort. Along with the approximately 700-subject first cohort, a separate validation cohort of over a hundred different subjects was used. An early release that covered fewer than 750 HLA-typed donors contained approximately 300 gigabases of sequencing data and 75 million to 100 million unique TCR sequences. An earlier analysis of some 600 of the donors applied high-throughput TCR beta sequencing to assess whether each TCR beta V gene segment acted as functional or pseudogenic. The study aimed to test whether cataloging public T cell receptors could reveal signatures of past pathogen exposure. Typing coverage varied by locus: roughly 629-630 donors for A, B, C, DRB1 and DQB1; roughly 510 for DQA1; more than 600 for DPA1; around 450 for DPB1. Rather than drawing on any new phenotypic data, the later analysis identified candidate immune exposures from TCR beta sequences and the way those sequences occurred across donors.

Library prep was done by the immunoSEQ multiplex PCR assay. For the multiplex PCR, a mixture combining 60 forward primers for TCR Vbeta segments and 13 reverse primers for TCR Jbeta segments was used. The CDR3 region of rearranged TCR beta genes was amplified from genomic DNA by a multiplex PCR assay. The amplified TCR beta libraries were sequenced on the Illumina HiSeq System as 87-base-pair reads. As for the original processing: In a later analysis, some 80 million unique TCR beta chains were counted across the 500 to 700 repertoires, and approximately 11 million of these chains were shared by at least two donors. Raw reads were error-corrected and collapsed into unique sequences with a nearest-neighbor algorithm that merged closely related sequences to remove PCR and sequencing errors. CDR3 sequences were aligned to IMGT reference sequences to assign V, D and J gene segments. For a sequence to be retained, a match of at least six nucleotides was required to both a V gene segment and a J gene segment. Rearrangements were called productive when the CDR3 lacked stop codons and stayed in frame with V and J; all others were non-productive. Following IMGT convention, CDR3 was defined as the stretch from the second conserved V-encoded cysteine up to the conserved J-encoded phenylalanine. The earlier analysis of 500 to 750 of the donors excluded any sequence lacking an unambiguous match to a single V gene segment. In an earlier analysis of around 600 of the donors, V segments were called functional above 56.7% productive rearrangements and were called segregating when the between-donor standard deviation exceeded 5%. A statistical classification framework was built for diagnosing cytomegalovirus status from the catalog of TCR beta chain sequences. V and J gene assignment, in a later analysis, came from comparing TCR nucleotide sequences with IMGT/GENE-DB human TR gene sequences. A later analysis assigned CDR3 sequences and most-parsimonious VDJ recombination scenarios with the TCRdist pipeline. In a later analysis, each TCR beta chain was defined by its CDR3 amino acid sequence together with its V-gene family, and reads without a unique V-gene family were excluded. To address suspected cross-contamination and a sequencing artifact, a later analysis removed approximately 590 highly shared, low-generation-probability nucleotide sequences. In a later analysis, a clonal expansion index for each public chain was calculated from normalized within-repertoire ranks of inferred template counts. In a later analysis, generation probabilities were computed with a VDJ recombination model fitted to out-of-frame rearrangements, and the resulting probabilities were checked against IGoR. In a later analysis, TCR-TCR, TCR-HLA and TCR-CMV co-occurrence was scored with hypergeometric tests, and a repertoire-size bias correction was applied to TCR pairs. A later analysis estimated false discovery rates by permuting HLA or CMV assignments 20 times. In a later analysis, co-occurring TCRs were grouped using DBSCAN, and TCRdist sequence similarity was added for clustering within HLA-allele-positive subsets. Repertoires with fewer than 30,000 or more than 120,000 public chains, plus five repertoires with anomalous nucleotide sharing, were excluded from co-occurrence clustering. The table was pulled from immuneACCESS by TCRdb, which kept in-frame rearrangements only. Such tables lose some clones; where checked, under half of the loss comes from unresolved V genes, and the rest has no known cause. V, J and clone size were drawn from that table, and D and trimming were deduced from the DNA. The sample table shows roughly 160,000 clones, and 80% are seen once. The ten largest clonotypes hold about 1.3% of the sample.

Paper-wide results and their limitations: Correlated functional status among segregating V segments might be attributable to linkage disequilibrium, but an unknown experimental factor could not be ruled out. In a later analysis, TCR association rates were found to vary across HLA loci, with the most associated TCRs seen for DRB1 alleles and the fewest for HLA-C alleles. Because counts were too low, roughly 16 rarely observed V segments, including chromosome 9 orphons, were left out of the earlier analysis of 587 of the donors. In this cohort, only TCR beta chains were sequenced, and detectable features were limited by the absence of alpha or paired-chain data. Compared with equally common non-associated chains, HLA-associated TCR beta chains in a later analysis were more clonally expanded and had lower generation probabilities. Compared with the roughly 720-donor mean, donors in an Asian-associated ancestry cluster had fewer N-insertions in productive TCRs, according to a later genetic analysis. In a later analysis, over 15,000 TCR beta sequences were associated with specific HLA alleles at a false discovery rate of 0.05. In a later analysis, most CMV-associated TCR beta chains were found to appear HLA-restricted, with HLA associations seemingly driven largely by CMV exposure. The classifier was reported to diagnose cytomegalovirus status with high specificity and sensitivity in both the original cohort and the validation cohort. According to a later analysis, parvovirus B19, influenza, CMV and Epstein-Barr virus appeared linked to several top co-occurrence clusters. CMV serostatus was the only immune exposure information available for the cohort. It was suggested by the authors that the approach could potentially be generalized to other disease states and immunological phenotypes. A cluster of highly shared sequence variants was judged likely to be a technical artifact of the sequencing pipeline. While some public TCRs were present in many individuals, most TCR sequences turned up only very rarely across donors. A further reported finding was that TCR beta sequences accurately predicted the HLA-A and HLA-B alleles for most subjects in the first cohort. In a later genetic analysis, a missense DCLRE1C variant was associated with V-gene and J-gene trimming of TCR beta chains, and the association was replicated in an independent cohort. In an earlier analysis of 587 of the donors, most TCR beta V segments appeared in productive rearrangements about 90% or about 30% of the time, broadly matching IMGT annotations. The presence/absence analyses assumed that sequencing depth was roughly uniform across donors, and that assumption may not be true. In the study, roughly 160 TCR beta chains were listed as associated with cytomegalovirus. In vitro tests confirmed that three of the cytomegalovirus-associated TCR beta chains recognize cytomegalovirus antigens. When HLA alleles, especially DR and DQ, strongly co-occurred, TCR associations were difficult to assign to individual alleles. Because HLA typing was unavailable for some donors at each locus, only the typed subset was used in association tests.

In total, roughly 710 healthy bone marrow donors made up the cohort. At the time of sampling, every cohort member was nominally healthy, though immune exposures that went unrecorded were likely present. The donor was CMV seronegative and was included in the group of several hundred seronegative cohort members. A peripheral blood sample was provided by each donor, and peripheral blood mononuclear cells were used for TCR beta sequencing. The Qiagen DNeasy Blood Extraction Kit was used to extract genomic DNA from the blood cell samples. Points on this clone: Its antigen has not been determined. No much larger clone is present one base from it, and per-base qualities are unavailable.

The source material was PBMCs. The origin of this receptor is a woman aged 45-65 years in good health and CMV-seronegative.

The nucleotide sequence reads TGCGCCAGCAGCTTGGGGGGACTAGTAGGCACCGGGGAGCTGTTTTTT. Translation gives CASSLGGLVGTGELFF. Recombination linked TRBV5-1 to TRBJ2-2; TRBD2 fits 8 bases in the junction. Measured from the cysteine to the phenylalanine, the CDR3 is 16 residues long. Only CDR3 DNA remains: 48 bases, in frame from the first base. V ends up 0 bases short and J 4 bases short, with an unmatched junction base count of 5. As encoded in the germline V gene, CDR1 is SGHRS while CDR2 is YFSETQ.